This record concerns one T cell receptor (beta chain) sequence. V lost 3 bases and J lost 6; bases outside the gene matches: 4. The CDR3 totals 14 residues. CDR1 SGHRS and CDR2 YFSETQ come from the germline V gene. This sample was taken from a study of blood T cell repertoires in COVID-19. Study-wide background: COVID-19 samples from acute and convalescent phases originated in the United States, Italy and Spain. In each case, the material was cDNA or gDNA derived from T cells, B-cell-depleted T cells, or PBMCs.

Participant ages covered 18 to 89 years across 24 US areas. The study assigned cohorts using participant-reported clinical history. TCRdb keeps only in-frame clones here, not all; method: immunoSEQ multiplex PCR. The sample contains fewer than 350,000 clones, under 95% of which appear only once. The clonotype comes from a woman aged 40 to 50 with acute COVID-19. The sequencing sample was made of PBMCs or T cells enriched from blood (not recorded which). This chain uses TRBV5-1 with TRBJ2-1, with TRBD1 identical over 9 bases. The CDR3 sequence: CASSSGQGFNEQFF. CDR3 bases: TGCGCCAGCAGCTCGGGACAGGGCTTCAATGAGCAGTTCTTC.